Described below is a single T cell receptor beta chain sequence and its context. Compared with germline, one end of the junction differs, possibly owing to a read error. The sample originates from a study of T cell changes during pregnancy in multiple sclerosis. CDR1 and CDR2 (germline): KGHSH, LQKENI. The CDR3 length is 15 residues. Clones were sequenced by immunoSEQ multiplex PCR, and TCRdb holds only the in-frame ones, with some missing. The data show approximately 74,000 clones, with 70% to 90% seen just once and around 3% held by the top ten. The chain joins TRBV18 to TRBJ1-1, with a possible D match to TRBD1 (6 bases). This receptor was identified in a female donor with multiple sclerosis, enrolled in a pregnancy study. The input for sequencing was peripheral blood, taken before pregnancy. The CDR3 spells CASSPRQEVNPEAFF. The CDR3 DNA follows: TGTGCCAGCTCACCTAGACAGGAGGTGAACCCTGAAGCTTTCTTT.